Sequencing of this T cell receptor beta chain was carried out in a study of shared clonotypes between healthy human individuals. Deletions cut 6 bases from V and 0 bases from J, with 8 bases between. Germline CDR1 and CDR2: KGHSH and LQKENI. This CDR3 comprises 14 residues. Assay: immunoSEQ multiplex PCR; the TCRdb copy retains only in-frame clones and omits some. This table has under 600,000 clones, about 75% appearing once. Caucasian adults residing in Nashville, Tennessee made up all the donors. The chain joins TRBV18 to TRBJ1-4; D not resolved. This TCR was sampled from a woman aged 40 to 50 in good health. Some clones in this sample may be carry-over from other donors' samples. Sequences were obtained from PBMCs. CDR3 DNA: TGTGCCAGCTCCCCTGACTCAACTAATGAAAAACTGTTTTTT. Translated: CASSPDSTNEKLFF.